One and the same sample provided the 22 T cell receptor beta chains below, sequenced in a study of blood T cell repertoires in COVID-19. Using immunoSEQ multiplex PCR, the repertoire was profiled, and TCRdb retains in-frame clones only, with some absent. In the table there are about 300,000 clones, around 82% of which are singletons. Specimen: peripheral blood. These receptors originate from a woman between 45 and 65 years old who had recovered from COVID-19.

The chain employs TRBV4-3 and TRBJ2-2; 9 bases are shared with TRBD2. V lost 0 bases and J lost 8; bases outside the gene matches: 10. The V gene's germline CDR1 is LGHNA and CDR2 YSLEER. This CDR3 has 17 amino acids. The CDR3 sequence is CASSQEYSGGWKGELFF. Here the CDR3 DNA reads TGCGCCAGCAGCCAAGAGTATAGCGGGGGCTGGAAGGGGGAGCTGTTTTTT.

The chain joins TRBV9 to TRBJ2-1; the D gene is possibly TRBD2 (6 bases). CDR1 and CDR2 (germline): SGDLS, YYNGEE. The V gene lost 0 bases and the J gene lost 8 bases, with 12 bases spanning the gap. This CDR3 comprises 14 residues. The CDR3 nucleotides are TGTGCCAGCAGCGTAGACTGGGGGGACGATGAGCAGTTCTTC. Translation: CASSVDWGDDEQFF.

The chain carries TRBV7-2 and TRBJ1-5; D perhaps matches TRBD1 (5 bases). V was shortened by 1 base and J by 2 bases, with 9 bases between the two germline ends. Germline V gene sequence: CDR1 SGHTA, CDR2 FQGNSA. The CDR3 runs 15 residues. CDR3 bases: TGTGCCAGCAGCTTAGAGCTACAGGGCAATCAGCCCCAGCATTTT. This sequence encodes CASSLELQGNQPQHF.

The CDR3 sequence is CASSQGPNTGELFF. The CDR3 DNA is TGTGCCAGCAGTCAGGGTCCGAACACCGGGGAGCTGTTTTTT. The chain carries TRBV6-2 or TRBV6-3 and TRBJ2-2; a possible D gene is TRBD1 (5 bases). This CDR3 contains 14 residues. V was trimmed by 5 bases and J by 0 bases, leaving 7 bases between them. The germline V gene encodes CDR1 MNHEY and CDR2 SVGEGT.

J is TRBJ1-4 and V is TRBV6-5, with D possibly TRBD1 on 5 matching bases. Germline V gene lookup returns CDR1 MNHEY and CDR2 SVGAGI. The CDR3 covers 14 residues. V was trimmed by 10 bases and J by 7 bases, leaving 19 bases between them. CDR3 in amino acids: CATAIGARGEKLFF. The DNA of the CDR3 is TGTGCCACAGCGATCGGGGCGCGGGGTGAAAAACTGTTTTTT.

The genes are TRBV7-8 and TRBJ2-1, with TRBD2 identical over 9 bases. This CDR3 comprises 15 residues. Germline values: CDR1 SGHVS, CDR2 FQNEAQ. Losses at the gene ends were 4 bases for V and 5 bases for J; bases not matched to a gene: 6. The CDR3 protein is CASSSRLAAHNEQFF. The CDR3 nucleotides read TGTGCCAGCAGCTCGCGACTAGCGGCCCACAATGAGCAGTTCTTC.

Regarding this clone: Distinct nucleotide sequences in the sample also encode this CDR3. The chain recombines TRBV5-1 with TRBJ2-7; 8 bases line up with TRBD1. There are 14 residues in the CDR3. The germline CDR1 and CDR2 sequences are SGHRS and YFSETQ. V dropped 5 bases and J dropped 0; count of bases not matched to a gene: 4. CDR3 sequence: CASSETGGSYEQYF. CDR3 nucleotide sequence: TGCGCCAGCAGTGAAACAGGGGGCTCCTACGAGCAGTACTTC.

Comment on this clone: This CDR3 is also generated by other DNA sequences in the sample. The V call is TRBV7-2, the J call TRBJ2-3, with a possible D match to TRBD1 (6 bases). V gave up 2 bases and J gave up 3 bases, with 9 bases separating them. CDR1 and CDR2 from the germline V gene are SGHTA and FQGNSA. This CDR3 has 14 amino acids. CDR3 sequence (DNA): TGTGCCAGCAGCTTAAGCAGGGGTACAGATACGCAGTATTTT. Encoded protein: CASSLSRGTDTQYF.

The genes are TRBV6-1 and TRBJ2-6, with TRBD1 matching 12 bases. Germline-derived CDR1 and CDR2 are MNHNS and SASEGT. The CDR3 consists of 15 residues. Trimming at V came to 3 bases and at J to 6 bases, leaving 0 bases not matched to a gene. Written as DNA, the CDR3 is TGTGCCAGCAGTGAGGGACAGGGGGCGGCCAACGTCCTGACTTTC. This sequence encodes CASSEGQGAANVLTF.

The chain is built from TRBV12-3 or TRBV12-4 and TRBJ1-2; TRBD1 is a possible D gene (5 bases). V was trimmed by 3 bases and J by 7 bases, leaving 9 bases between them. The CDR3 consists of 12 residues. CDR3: CASSFTGGGYTF. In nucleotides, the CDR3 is TGTGCCAGCAGTTTTACCGGGGGTGGCTACACCTTC.

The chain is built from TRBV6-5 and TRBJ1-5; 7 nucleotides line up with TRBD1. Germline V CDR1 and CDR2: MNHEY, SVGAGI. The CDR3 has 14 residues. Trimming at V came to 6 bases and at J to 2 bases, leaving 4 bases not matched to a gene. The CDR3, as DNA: TGTGCCAGCAGCCAAGACAGGGGCAATCAGCCCCAGCATTTT. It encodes CASSQDRGNQPQHF.

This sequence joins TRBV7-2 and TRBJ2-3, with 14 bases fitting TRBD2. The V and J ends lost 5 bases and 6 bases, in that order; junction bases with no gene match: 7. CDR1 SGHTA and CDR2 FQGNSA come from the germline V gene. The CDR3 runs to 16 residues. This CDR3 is CASSHRLAGGPDTQYF. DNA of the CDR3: TGTGCCAGCAGCCACAGACTAGCGGGGGGGCCCGATACGCAGTATTTT.

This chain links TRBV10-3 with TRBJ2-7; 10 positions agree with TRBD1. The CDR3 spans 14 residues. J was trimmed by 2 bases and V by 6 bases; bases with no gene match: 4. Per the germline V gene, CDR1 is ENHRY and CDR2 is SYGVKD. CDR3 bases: TGTGCCATCAGGGCCGGGACAGGGGCCTACGAGCAGTACTTC. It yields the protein CAIRAGTGAYEQYF.

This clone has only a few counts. CDR3 sequence: CASSLLAGKYSGANVLTF. The CDR3 nucleotides read TGTGCCAGCAGTTTACTAGCGGGTAAGTACTCTGGGGCCAACGTCCTGACTTTC. The chain combines TRBV27 with TRBJ2-6; 8 bases align to TRBD2. V shed 2 bases, J shed 0 bases, and the junction held 6 bases outside the gene matches. Germline loops: CDR1 MNHEY, CDR2 SMNVEV (reference sequence). The CDR3 runs 18 residues.

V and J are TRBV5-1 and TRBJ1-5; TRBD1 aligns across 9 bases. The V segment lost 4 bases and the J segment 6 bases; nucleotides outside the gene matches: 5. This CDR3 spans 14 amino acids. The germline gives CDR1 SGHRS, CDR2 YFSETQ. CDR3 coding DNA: TGCGCCAGCAGCCCGGACAGGGGAAGTCAGCCCCAGCATTTT. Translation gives CASSPDRGSQPQHF. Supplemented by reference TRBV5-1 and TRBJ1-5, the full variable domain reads KAGVTQTPRYLIKTRGQQVTLSCSPISGHRSVSWYQQTPGQGLQFLFEYFSETQRNKGNFPGRFSGRQFSNSRSEMNVSTLELGDSALYLCASSPDRGSQPQHFGDGTRLSIL.

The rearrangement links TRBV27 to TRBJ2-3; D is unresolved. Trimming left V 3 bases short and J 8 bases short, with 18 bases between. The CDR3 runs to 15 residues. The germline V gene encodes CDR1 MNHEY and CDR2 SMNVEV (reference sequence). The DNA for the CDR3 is TGTGCCAGCAGTTTTGGGCTACTGCAGATTGGTACGCAGTATTTT. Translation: CASSFGLLQIGTQYF.

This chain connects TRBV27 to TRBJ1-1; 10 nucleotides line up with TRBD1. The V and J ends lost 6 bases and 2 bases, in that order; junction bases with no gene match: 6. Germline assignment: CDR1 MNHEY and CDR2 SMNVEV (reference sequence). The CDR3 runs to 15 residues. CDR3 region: CASSSRDRGNTEAFF. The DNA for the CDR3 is TGTGCCAGCAGCTCTCGGGACAGGGGAAACACTGAAGCTTTCTTT.

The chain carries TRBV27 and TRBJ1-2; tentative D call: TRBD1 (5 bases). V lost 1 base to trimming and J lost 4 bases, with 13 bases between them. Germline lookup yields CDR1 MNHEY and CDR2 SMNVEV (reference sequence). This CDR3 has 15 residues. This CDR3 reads CASSLFGGTVYGYTF. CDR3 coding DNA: TGTGCCAGCAGTTTATTTGGCGGGACCGTCTATGGCTACACCTTC.

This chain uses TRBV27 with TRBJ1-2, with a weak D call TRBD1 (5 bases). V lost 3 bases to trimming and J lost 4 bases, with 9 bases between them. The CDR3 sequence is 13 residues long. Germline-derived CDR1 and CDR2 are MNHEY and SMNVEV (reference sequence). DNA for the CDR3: TGTGCCAGCAGTTTTCAGGGTACCTATGGCTACACCTTC. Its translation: CASSFQGTYGYTF.

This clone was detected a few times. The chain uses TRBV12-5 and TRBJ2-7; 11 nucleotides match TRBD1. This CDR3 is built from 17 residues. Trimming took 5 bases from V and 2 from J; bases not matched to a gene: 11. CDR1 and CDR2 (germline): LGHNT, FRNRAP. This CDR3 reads CASGVGQGGLDAYEQYF. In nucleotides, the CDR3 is TGTGCTAGTGGTGTGGGACAGGGGGGTTTAGACGCCTACGAGCAGTACTTC.

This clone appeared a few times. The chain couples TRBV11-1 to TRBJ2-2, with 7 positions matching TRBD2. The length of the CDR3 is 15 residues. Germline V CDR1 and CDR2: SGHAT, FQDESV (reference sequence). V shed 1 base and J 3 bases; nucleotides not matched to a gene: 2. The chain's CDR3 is CASSLDLADTGELFF. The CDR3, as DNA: TGTGCCAGCAGCTTAGATCTAGCGGACACCGGGGAGCTGTTTTTT.

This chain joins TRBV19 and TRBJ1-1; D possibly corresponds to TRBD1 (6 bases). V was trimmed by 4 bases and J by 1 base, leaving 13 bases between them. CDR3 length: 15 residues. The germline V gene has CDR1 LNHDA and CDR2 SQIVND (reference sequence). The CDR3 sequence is CASSTPDSRNTEAFF. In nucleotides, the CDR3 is TGTGCCAGTAGTACCCCGGACAGTAGGAACACTGAAGCTTTCTTT.